The sequence of this TCR beta chain was determined in a study of CD8 T cells in ankylosing spondylitis. This clonotype was seen only a few times. The antigen is unknown. V was cut by 6 bases and J by 5 bases, with 11 bases left in between. The CDR3 has 13 amino acids. Germline V CDR1 and CDR2: SSHAT, FNYEAQ (reference sequence). TCRdb recomputed calls from the 5' RACE reads with MiXCR, one row per CDR3 protein. The table records roughly 450,000 distinct CDR3 sequences, roughly a quarter of them present only once. Study observations and caveats: The study identified a TCR beta motif of roughly eight highly homologous variants that appeared characteristic of ankylosing spondylitis blood. Researchers reportedly found disease-linked clones significantly enriched in matched ankylosing spondylitis synovial fluid.

The source is a male donor with ankylosing spondylitis. The sequenced material came from blood, either unsorted or a sorted T cell fraction (not recorded which). The chain recombines TRBV7-7 with TRBJ2-1; TRBD2 is a possible D gene (5 bases). In DNA, the CDR3 is TGTGCCAGCAGTCTTGGAGCGGACAATGAGCAGTTCTTC. It encodes CASSLGADNEQFF.